What follows describes a single T cell receptor (beta chain). Trimming shortened V by 2 bases and J by 2 bases, and 10 bases separated the two germline ends. CDR1 is ENHRY and CDR2 is SYGVKD in the germline V gene. This CDR3 has 14 residues. These data are taken from a study of T cell changes during pregnancy in multiple sclerosis. The data were produced by immunoSEQ multiplex PCR, yet TCRdb's version contains in-frame clones alone and is incomplete. The sample yields under 60,000 clones, approximately 94% seen once. The sequence came from a female donor with multiple sclerosis, enrolled in a pregnancy study. The input for sequencing was CD4+ T cells from peripheral blood mononuclear cells, taken in the third trimester of pregnancy. This chain uses TRBV10-3 with TRBJ2-7; a weak D match, TRBD1 (6 bases). The CDR3 sequence is CAISETRDTYEQYF. The DNA for the CDR3 is TGTGCCATCAGTGAGACCCGGGACACCTACGAGCAGTACTTC.